This entry features one T cell receptor beta chain sequence. Its target is unknown. Libraries were prepared by immunoSEQ multiplex PCR; TCRdb keeps only in-frame clonotypes and omits some of them. The sample records about 100,000 clones, around 89% being singletons. These data come from a study of T cell responses to AZD1222 COVID-19 vaccine. Study-wide context: Timing groups of about 4 and about 12 weeks for second doses were pooled. Overall study findings and caveats: Spike-specific TCR breadth and depth were elevated following two AZD1222 doses. The reported proportion of spike-specific TCRs targeting unmutated variant regions was nearly half. Spike-wide vaccine-associated CD4 TCRs dominated at 160-218 and 743-854.

The receptor was isolated from an adult in good health. This specimen consisted of peripheral blood, obtained on day 0 of AZD1222 vaccination.

CDR3: CSAPGELYGYTF. CDR3 DNA sequence: TGCAGCGCCCCGGGGGAACTCTACGGCTACACCTTC. This chain uses TRBV29-1 with TRBJ1-2; maybe TRBD1 (5 bases). The CDR3 is 12 amino acids. V lost 7 bases and J lost 8, with 17 bases in between. Per the germline V gene, CDR1 is SQVTM and CDR2 is ANQGSEA. Combining the CDR3 with reference TRBV29-1 and TRBJ1-2 gives the whole variable domain SAVISQKPSRDICQRGTSLTIQCQVDSQVTMMFWYRQQPGQSLTLIATANQGSEATYESGFVIDKFPISRPNLTFSTLTVSNMSPEDSSIYLCSAPGELYGYTFGSGTRLTVV.